Presented here are 18 T cell receptor beta chains from one specimen sequenced in a study of OX40 agonist ivuxolimab in advanced cancers. Some clones are missing from TCRdb's copy, which holds only in-frame ones; the method was immunoSEQ multiplex PCR. The sample consists of more than 60,000 clones, over 75% of them appearing once. The sample here was CD4+ or CD8+ T cells sorted from blood, taken in a trial of the OX40 agonist ivuxolimab. The receptors were sampled from an adult with an advanced solid tumor such as melanoma, head and neck, liver or kidney cancer.

The chain combines TRBV7-6 with TRBJ1-1, with D perhaps TRBD1 (6 bases). Germline assignment: CDR1 SGHVS and CDR2 FNYEAQ. V dropped 4 bases and J dropped 4 bases, with 10 bases sitting between them. The CDR3 length is 13 residues. The CDR3 here is CASSSQGTTEAFF. The CDR3 nucleotides are TGTGCCAGCAGCTCCCAGGGGACCACTGAAGCTTTCTTT.

V and J are TRBV19 and TRBJ1-5, with D possibly being TRBD1 (6 bases). Germline CDR1 LNHDA, CDR2 SQIVND (reference sequence). The CDR3 is 16 amino acids. Trimming shortened V by 7 bases and J by 7 bases, and 23 bases separated the two germline ends. CDR3: CASTQLFGGLGQPQHF. CDR3 nucleotides: TGTGCCAGTACTCAACTGTTTGGGGGCCTGGGGCAGCCCCAGCATTTT.

The rearrangement joins TRBV6-1 to TRBJ1-5; no clear D gene. Germline assignment: CDR1 MNHNS and CDR2 SASEGT. V was trimmed by 9 bases and J by 7 bases, leaving 16 bases between them. The CDR3 extends over 13 amino acids. CDR3 loop: CASSPGVNQPQHF. CDR3 DNA: TGTGCCAGTAGCCCAGGAGTGAACCAGCCCCAGCATTTT.

The J gene is TRBJ2-2, the V gene TRBV7-9; TRBD2 aligns across 12 bases. This CDR3 region has 18 residues. V gave up 3 bases and J gave up 3 bases; unmatched junction bases: 8. Germline V gene sequence: CDR1 SEHNR, CDR2 FQNEAQ (reference sequence). The CDR3 here is CASSLTSGGRGDTGELFF. DNA for the CDR3: TGTGCCAGCAGCTTGACTAGCGGGGGCCGAGGAGACACCGGGGAGCTGTTTTTT. Drawing the rest from reference TRBV7-9 and TRBJ2-2, the complete variable domain is DTGVSQNPRHKITKRGQNVTFRCDPISEHNRLYWYRQTLGQGPEFLTYFQNEAQLEKSRLLSDRFSAERPKGSFSTLEIQRTEQGDSAMYLCASSLTSGGRGDTGELFFGEGSRLTVL.

CDR3 loop: CASTNVGPTFF. The CDR3 bases are TGTGCCAGCACCAACGTGGGGCCAACGTTCTTC. This chain uses TRBV2 with TRBJ2-1, with D possibly matching TRBD1 (5 bases). The length of the CDR3 is 11 residues. Germline V gene lookup returns CDR1 SNHLY and CDR2 FYNNEI. V was trimmed by 7 bases and J by 15 bases, leaving 16 bases between them.

The chain carries TRBV7-6 and TRBJ1-5; 9 bases align to TRBD1. Unmatched junction bases numbered 11, after V lost 2 bases and J lost 0 bases. This CDR3 region has 19 residues. Germline V gives CDR1 SGHVS, CDR2 FNYEAQ. The CDR3 spells CASSLPWGQGDYSNQPQHF. The CDR3 coding sequence is TGTGCCAGCAGCTTACCTTGGGGACAGGGAGATTATAGCAATCAGCCCCAGCATTTT.

The chain is built from TRBV7-3 and TRBJ2-3, with D uncertain. The germline V and J ends were trimmed by 7 bases and 1 base, with 12 bases remaining between them. The CDR3 spans 14 residues. Germline V lookup: CDR1 SGHTA, CDR2 FQGTGA. CDR3 DNA sequence: TGTGCCAGCACCCCGGCCCCTGGCACAGATACGCAGTATTTT. It specifies CASTPAPGTDTQYF.

The chain has TRBV4-2 and TRBJ2-1, with a tentative D call TRBD2 (6 bases). Per the germline V gene, CDR1 is LGHNA and CDR2 is YNFKEQ. The CDR3 has 19 amino acids. V was trimmed by 1 base and J by 6 bases, leaving 25 bases between them. The CDR3 nucleotides are TGTGCCAGCAGCCAAGGTGAAGGCGGGACGACCACTTACTTCAATGAGCAGTTCTTC. Amino acid sequence: CASSQGEGGTTTYFNEQFF.

This rearrangement joins TRBV28 to TRBJ2-7; 9 bases are shared with TRBD1. V trimming: 5 bases; J trimming: 2 bases; junction bases outside the gene matches: 4. In germline, CDR1 is MDHEN, CDR2 SYDVKM. The length of the CDR3 is 14 residues. CDR3 sequence reads: CASSTRDRAYEQYF. The CDR3 DNA reads as TGTGCCAGCAGTACTCGGGACAGGGCCTACGAGCAGTACTTC.

The chain employs TRBV6-1 and TRBJ2-7, with D uncertain. The CDR3 length is 10 residues. Trimming took off 10 bases at V and 9 bases at J, with 13 bases between the two ends. Germline V gene sequence: CDR1 MNHNS, CDR2 SASEGT. The CDR3 protein is CAIQPGGQYF. DNA for the CDR3: TGTGCCATACAACCGGGCGGGCAGTACTTC.

For this clone: Other DNA sequences in this sample translate to the same CDR3. V and J are TRBV27 and TRBJ2-2, with TRBD2 matching over 9 bases. V was clipped by 5 bases and J by 2 bases; unmatched bases: 3. Germline loops: CDR1 MNHEY, CDR2 SMNVEV (reference sequence). The CDR3 length is 15 residues. CDR3 in DNA: TGTGCCAGCAGTAGTCTAGCGGGAAACACCGGGGAGCTGTTTTTT. Translation gives CASSSLAGNTGELFF.

The chain combines TRBV11-2 with TRBJ1-1; D is unresolved. Germline V lookup: CDR1 SGHAT, CDR2 FQNNGV. CDR3 size: 13 residues. V gave up 4 bases and J gave up 3 bases, with 9 bases separating them. CDR3 nucleotide sequence: TGTGCCAGCAGCTCCCGCAGAGACACTGAAGCTTTCTTT. Amino acid sequence: CASSSRRDTEAFF.

With regard to this clone: Because the CDR3 is missing its conserved closing phenylalanine or tryptophan, this is likely a read error. This chain joins TRBV27 and TRBJ2-7; maybe TRBD2 (5 bases). The CDR3 is made up of 18 amino acids. V lost 0 bases and J lost 0, with 18 bases in between. Germline V gene data show CDR1 as MNHEY and CDR2 as SMNVEV (reference sequence). DNA for the CDR3: TGTGCCAGCAGTTTATCGACGGAAACGGGATACTCCTCCTACGAGCAGTACCTC. Its protein product is CASSLSTETGYSSYEQYL.

This clone was seen a single time. The chain employs TRBV6-5 and TRBJ2-1; D is ambiguous. The CDR3 length is 15 residues. Germline CDR1 is MNHEY and CDR2 is SVGAGI. Trimming removed 0 bases at V and 4 bases at J, with 10 bases between. CDR3 loop: CASSYSGLVYNEQFF. Written as DNA, the CDR3 is TGTGCCAGCAGTTACTCCGGATTGGTTTACAATGAGCAGTTCTTC.

The V call is TRBV4-1, the J call TRBJ2-1; TRBD2 matches 9 bases. Germline CDR1 is MGHRA and CDR2 is YSYEKL. CDR3 size: 16 residues. Trimming removed 1 base from V and 5 bases from J; junction bases left unmatched: 6. This CDR3 is CASSQATSGFDNEQFF. CDR3 nucleotide sequence: TGCGCCAGCAGCCAAGCCACTAGCGGGTTCGACAATGAGCAGTTCTTC.

The V call is TRBV7-9, the J call TRBJ2-7, with D perhaps matching TRBD2 (6 bases). V was shortened by 5 bases and J by 2 bases, with 19 bases between the two germline ends. Germline V gene data show CDR1 as SEHNR and CDR2 as FQNEAQ (reference sequence). CDR3 length: 16 amino acids. Here the CDR3 reads CASSIPPGGVTYEQYF. CDR3 in DNA: TGTGCCAGCAGCATTCCCCCCGGCGGGGTAACCTACGAGCAGTACTTC.

The genes are TRBV15 and TRBJ2-1; a weak D match, TRBD1 (6 bases). This CDR3 has 16 residues. CDR1 and CDR2 (germline): LNHNV, YYDKDF (reference sequence). V was cut by 0 bases and J by 3 bases, with 12 bases left in between. The CDR3 sequence is CATSRDLGALYNEQFF. CDR3 in DNA: TGTGCCACCAGCAGAGATCTGGGGGCCCTCTACAATGAGCAGTTCTTC.

The gene calls are TRBV7-9 and TRBJ2-7; 7 bases align to TRBD2. V lost 3 bases, J lost 0 bases, and 17 bases stayed unmatched. The CDR3 is 19 residues long. Germline CDR1 is SEHNR and CDR2 is FQNEAQ (reference sequence). CDR3 DNA sequence: TGTGCCAGCAGCTTGGATTCTTACGGGGGAGGGCCACTCTCCTACGAGCAGTACTTC. Translating it yields CASSLDSYGGGPLSYEQYF.